The 10 T cell receptor beta chains below all came from one sample that was sequenced in a study of regulatory T cells in long-lasting Graves disease. Both iRepertoire HTBI primers and Arm-PCR of CDR3 regions were used to build the TCR beta libraries. TCRdb reprocessed the multiplex PCR reads with MiXCR, giving one entry per CDR3 protein. The sample shows 650,000 to 850,000 distinct CDR3 sequences, around 32% of them seen only once. As to time point: persistent/refractory GD, antithyroid drugs over 5 years with positive TRAb. Generation of the TCR library employed RNA extracted from PBMCs. The material was peripheral blood mononuclear cells (PBMCs), obtained when the disease was refractory, from a patient treated with antithyroid drugs. The origin of the receptors is a female donor with Graves disease.

This clonotype was counted ten times or more. The rearrangement joins TRBV7-2 to TRBJ2-7; tentative D call: TRBD2 (6 bases). Germline V CDR1 and CDR2: SGHTA, FQGNSA. CDR3 length equals 15 residues. Trimming took off 0 bases at V and 2 bases at J, with 11 bases between the two ends. CDR3 in DNA: TGTGCCAGCAGCTTAGCGAGGAGCGGGCCCTACGAGCAGTACTTC. Translated: CASSLARSGPYEQYF. The complete variable domain, with remaining parts taken from reference TRBV7-2 and TRBJ2-7, reads GAGVSQSPSNKVTEKGKDVELRCDPISGHTALYWYRQSLGQGLEFLIYFQGNSAPDKSGLPSDRFSAERTGGSVSTLTIQRTQQEDSAVYLCASSLARSGPYEQYFGPGTRLTVT.

The chain is built from TRBV29-1 and TRBJ2-7; D perhaps matches TRBD1 (5 bases). V was cut by 5 bases and J by 3 bases, with 8 bases left in between. Germline CDR1 is SQVTM and CDR2 is ANQGSEA. This CDR3 is built from 11 residues. The CDR3 sequence: CSVSGRYEQYF. In DNA, the CDR3 is TGCAGCGTTTCAGGGCGCTACGAGCAGTACTTC.

This clonotype has ten or more counts. This rearrangement joins TRBV28 to TRBJ1-1, with a possible D match to TRBD1 (5 bases). Germline V gene data show CDR1 as MDHEN and CDR2 as SYDVKM. V lost 6 bases, J lost 4 bases, and 15 bases lay in between. This CDR3 comprises 14 residues. This chain's CDR3 is CASSPGRKTTEAFF. The CDR3 DNA follows: TGTGCCAGCAGCCCGGGACGGAAGACCACTGAAGCTTTCTTT.

This clonotype has more than one count but fewer than ten. The rearrangement links TRBV6-2 or TRBV6-3 to TRBJ1-3; D remains unclear. Trimming cost V 0 bases and J 4 bases, with 10 bases left between them. Germline values: CDR1 MNHEY, CDR2 SVGEGT. The CDR3 extends over 15 amino acids. CDR3 sequence (DNA): TGTGCCAGCAGTTACTCGGAGGGAAGAGGAAACACCATATATTTT. The encoded protein is CASSYSEGRGNTIYF.

The table lists this clonotype with a few counts. The chain uses TRBV11-2 and TRBJ2-7; D is possibly TRBD2 (5 bases). Trimming stripped 6 bases from V and 0 bases from J, with 12 bases between. The CDR3 runs to 14 residues. CDR1 and CDR2 (germline): SGHAT, FQNNGV. This chain's CDR3 is CASSFRSGSYEQYF. CDR3 in DNA: TGTGCCAGCAGTTTCAGGAGCGGCTCCTACGAGCAGTACTTC.

This clonotype was counted only a few times. This chain joins TRBV6-5 and TRBJ1-1, with D unclear. This CDR3 comprises 12 residues. Germline loops: CDR1 MNHEY, CDR2 SVGAGI. V lost 2 bases and J 9 bases, leaving 10 bases between the germline ends. The CDR3 region is CASSYAPEKAFF. Written as DNA, the CDR3 is TGTGCCAGCAGTTACGCCCCGGAAAAAGCTTTCTTT.

This clonotype has a handful of counts. This chain connects TRBV10-3 to TRBJ1-2; 8 nucleotides align to TRBD1. V lost 6 bases, J lost 4 bases, and 7 bases stayed unmatched. CDR3 length equals 14 residues. The germline V gene has CDR1 ENHRY and CDR2 SYGVKD. This CDR3 reads CAISQGAPGYGYTF. For the CDR3, the DNA is TGTGCCATCAGCCAGGGGGCGCCGGGCTATGGCTACACCTTC.

This clonotype was detected many times. The chain uses TRBV6-1 and TRBJ1-6; D possibly corresponds to TRBD1 (5 bases). The V gene lost 1 base and the J gene lost 5 bases, with 18 bases spanning the gap. Germline V CDR1 and CDR2: MNHNS, SASEGT. This CDR3 is built from 18 residues. CDR3 sequence reads: CASSEVGQGASNNSPLHF. In DNA form, the CDR3 reads TGTGCCAGCAGTGAAGTTGGGCAGGGTGCCTCTAATAATTCACCCCTCCACTTT.

The CDR3 loop reads CASGPGPETQYF. CDR3 nucleotide sequence: TGTGCCAGCGGCCCGGGACCCGAGACCCAGTACTTC. The gene calls are TRBV6-1 and TRBJ2-5; D assignment may be TRBD1 or TRBD2 (5 bases each). Germline CDR1 and CDR2: MNHNS and SASEGT. The ends were cut back, 8 bases at V and 5 bases at J, with 12 bases in the middle. The CDR3 sequence is 12 residues long.

The J gene is TRBJ1-1, the V gene TRBV9; a weak D match, TRBD1 (5 bases). V was cut by 0 bases and J by 5 bases, with 11 bases left in between. The V gene's germline CDR1 is SGDLS and CDR2 YYNGEE. The CDR3 runs to 14 residues. CDR3: CASSVVQAGTEAFF. CDR3 nucleotides: TGTGCCAGCAGCGTAGTACAGGCCGGGACTGAAGCTTTCTTT.